Listed here are 32 T cell receptor beta chains from one sample, sequenced in a study of early T cells in non-severe SARS-CoV-2 infection (dated by TCRdb to 2020 to 2023). The library was produced with 5' RACE. TCRdb names NextSeq 500 as the instrument used. TCRdb redid the processing of the public reads, applying fastp at Q25 and MiXCR, and retained in-frame beta chains. Each CDR3 protein gets just one entry, which takes the most common genes and DNA from the rows behind it. The sample yields roughly 57,000 distinct CDR3 sequences; around 14% were counted once. The ten top clones hold approximately 9.4% of the sample. Sequencing used whole blood, obtained at baseline. The receptors here all came from an adult who was a healthcare worker with PCR-confirmed SARS-CoV-2 infection or an uninfected control (not recorded which).

CDR3 sequence: CSAIGGVTEQYF. The CDR3 nucleotides are TGCAGTGCTATCGGAGGCGTCACCGAGCAGTACTTC. This rearrangement joins TRBV20-1 to TRBJ2-7; TRBD2 might be the D (5 bases). The CDR3 has 12 amino acids. V was trimmed by 4 bases and J by 6 bases, leaving 13 bases between them. The germline gives CDR1 DFQATT, CDR2 SNEGSKA (reference sequence).

This clonotype has a handful of counts. V usage is TRBV19 and J usage is TRBJ2-1, with TRBD2 matching 12 bases. Germline V gives CDR1 LNHDA, CDR2 SQIVND (reference sequence). V dropped 3 bases and J dropped 6; count of bases not matched to a gene: 6. The CDR3 contains 16 residues. The DNA of the CDR3 is TGTGCCAGTAGTATCCTAGCGGGAGGGCCAGGCAATGAGCAGTTCTTC. It encodes CASSILAGGPGNEQFF.

This clonotype was seen repeatedly, ten times or more. This sequence joins TRBV19 and TRBJ1-5; D may be TRBD1 (6 bases). V gave up 7 bases and J gave up 9 bases, with 19 bases separating them. The CDR3 sequence is 14 residues long. Germline values: CDR1 LNHDA, CDR2 SQIVND (reference sequence). CDR3 in amino acids: CASTIIGTSRPQHF. Written as DNA, the CDR3 is TGTGCCAGTACCATCATCGGGACATCTCGGCCCCAGCATTTT.

This chain joins TRBV10-2 and TRBJ1-2; D is possibly TRBD1 (6 bases). Per germline, CDR1 WSHSY and CDR2 SAAADI. Deletions cut 0 bases from V and 2 bases from J, with 16 bases between. The CDR3 is 17 residues long. CDR3 amino acids: CASSESMRGQGNYGYTF. For the CDR3, the DNA is TGCGCCAGCAGTGAGTCGATGAGGGGTCAGGGGAACTATGGCTACACCTTC.

The genes are TRBV7-2 and TRBJ2-1; TRBD2 matches at 9 bases. The CDR3 spans 15 residues. The germline gives CDR1 SGHTA, CDR2 FQGNSA. The V gene end was trimmed by 1 base and the J gene end by 7 bases; junction bases not matched to a gene: 5. The CDR3 DNA sequence: TGTGCCAGCAGCTTAGGGGGACTAGCTACAAATGAGCAGTTCTTC. Its translation is CASSLGGLATNEQFF.

This chain links TRBV7-3 with TRBJ2-5; TRBD2 matches 11 bases. The CDR3 has 16 residues. The junction had 9 bases not matched to a gene; V was cut back by 5 bases and J by 4 bases. Germline V gives CDR1 SGHTA, CDR2 FQGTGA. The CDR3 DNA reads TGTGCCAGCAGCCTACGGGCTAGCGGGGGGAGAGAGACCCAGTACTTC. This encodes CASSLRASGGRETQYF.

The V gene is TRBV5-1, the J gene TRBJ2-1, with 8 bases lining up with TRBD1. Losses at the gene ends were 4 bases for V and 3 bases for J; bases not matched to a gene: 6. Germline loops: CDR1 SGHRS, CDR2 YFSETQ. This CDR3 has 15 amino acids. The CDR3 spells CASSMDRVDYNEQFF. CDR3 bases: TGCGCCAGCAGCATGGACAGGGTCGACTACAATGAGCAGTTCTTC.

This clonotype came up a few times. The CDR3 region has the DNA TGTGCCAGCAGTGGGGAAATAACAGGGGAGCAGTACTTC. This codes for CASSGEITGEQYF. V and J are TRBV27 and TRBJ2-7, with D possibly TRBD1 on 6 matching bases. Trimming took off 5 bases at V and 7 bases at J, with 15 bases between the two ends. The CDR3 runs 13 residues. The germline V gene encodes CDR1 MNHEY and CDR2 SMNVEV (reference sequence).

This clonotype was picked up many times. V gene TRBV27 combines with J gene TRBJ1-6; a possible D gene is TRBD1 (6 bases). This CDR3 is 13 amino acids long. CDR1 and CDR2 from the germline V gene are MNHEY and SMNVEV (reference sequence). Trimming left V 4 bases short and J 16 bases short, with 17 bases between. The chain's CDR3 is CASSSITGKGLHF. As DNA, the CDR3 is TGTGCCAGCAGTTCCATCACAGGGAAGGGGCTCCACTTT.

There are a few counts of this clonotype. This sequence joins TRBV5-1 and TRBJ1-4; D unclear. The CDR3 sequence is 15 residues long. V was cut by 4 bases and J by 0 bases, with 10 bases left in between. The germline V gene encodes CDR1 SGHRS and CDR2 YFSETQ. The DNA for the CDR3 is TGCGCCAGCAGCCTCGAAGGCGCAACTAATGAAAAACTGTTTTTT. Encoded protein: CASSLEGATNEKLFF.

This clonotype was found a few times. The chain recombines TRBV13 with TRBJ2-7; 7 nucleotides align to TRBD1. This CDR3 has 14 amino acids. The V and J ends lost 5 bases and 0 bases, in that order; junction bases with no gene match: 4. The V gene's germline CDR1 is PRHDT and CDR2 FYEKMQ (reference sequence). CDR3 bases: TGTGCCAGCAGCCCCTACAGGGGCTCCTACGAGCAGTACTTC. It encodes CASSPYRGSYEQYF.

The chain has TRBV5-1 and TRBJ1-2; no reliable D call. Between the trimmed V and J ends, which lost 4 bases and 5 bases, there was a span of 9 bases. This CDR3 has 12 residues. Germline assignment: CDR1 SGHRS and CDR2 YFSETQ. The CDR3 bases are TGCGCCAGCAGCCTCGATTTTTATGGCTACACCTTC. It translates to CASSLDFYGYTF.

For this clonotype: Compared with germline, one end of the junction differs, possibly owing to a read error. V gene TRBV11-3 combines with J gene TRBJ2-1, with unresolved D. The CDR3 contains 12 residues. The germline V gene encodes CDR1 SGHNT and CDR2 YENEEA. CDR3 protein: CASGLNTLTKFF. The CDR3 coding sequence is TGTGCCAGCGGCTTAAACACCCTCACGAAGTTCTTC.

The table lists this clonotype with many counts. This sequence joins TRBV13 and TRBJ2-3, with D unresolved. The ends were cut back, 5 bases at V and 6 bases at J, with 18 bases in the middle. The CDR3 consists of 15 residues. Germline V gives CDR1 PRHDT, CDR2 FYEKMQ (reference sequence). For the CDR3, the DNA is TGTGCCAGCAGCCCCCCCCCAGGCAGAGCGGATACGCAGTATTTT. The encoded protein is CASSPPPGRADTQYF. The full variable domain, in which reference TRBV13 and TRBJ2-3 provide the parts outside the CDR3, is AAGVIQSPRHLIKEKRETATLKCYPIPRHDTVYWYQQGPGQDPQFLISFYEKMQSDKGSIPDRFSAQQFSDYHSELNMSSLELGDSALYFCASSPPPGRADTQYFGPGTRLTVL.

The J gene is TRBJ2-7, the V gene TRBV28; tentative D call: TRBD2 (6 bases). The length of the CDR3 is 14 residues. V dropped 4 bases and J dropped 6 bases, with 16 bases sitting between them. Germline CDR1 and CDR2: MDHEN and SYDVKM. The CDR3 DNA reads as TGTGCCAGCAGTTGGGACTCCATCTCCCGCGAGCAGTACTTC. This encodes CASSWDSISREQYF.

This clonotype occurred a few times. The chain couples TRBV19 to TRBJ2-7; 10 nucleotides match TRBD1. This CDR3 has 13 residues. Germline V CDR1 and CDR2: LNHDA, SQIVND (reference sequence). Germline trimming cut 6 bases from V and 5 bases from J; bases unmatched to any gene: 4. The CDR3: CASSDRGHNEQYF. CDR3 nucleotide sequence: TGTGCCAGTAGCGACAGGGGGCACAACGAGCAGTACTTC.

This clonotype was counted between two and nine times. The chain couples TRBV2 to TRBJ2-1, with 11 positions matching TRBD2. The CDR3 is 14 residues long. The J segment lost 8 bases and the V segment lost 2 bases, leaving 2 bases of the junction unmatched. CDR1 and CDR2 from the germline V gene are SNHLY and FYNNEI. The CDR3 coding sequence is TGTGCCAGCAGTGAACTAGCGGGAGGATATGAGCAGTTCTTC. Residues: CASSELAGGYEQFF.

The chain carries TRBV12-3 or TRBV12-4 and TRBJ2-3; D possibly corresponds to TRBD1 (6 bases). V lost 3 bases and J 3 bases, leaving 16 bases between the germline ends. CDR3 length equals 16 residues. CDR3 nucleotides: TGTGCCAGCAGTTTCGATGGTGGACAGATGACAGATACGCAGTATTTT. Its protein is CASSFDGGQMTDTQYF.

This chain links TRBV28 with TRBJ1-3, with 9 bases fitting TRBD1. The length of the CDR3 is 16 residues. Germline CDR1 reads MDHEN; CDR2 reads SYDVKM. V was clipped by 3 bases and J by 4 bases; unmatched bases: 7. CDR3 DNA sequence: TGTGCCAGCAGTTTTGCCGGACAGGGGCCCGGAAACACCATATATTTT. Its protein is CASSFAGQGPGNTIYF.

This clonotype was recorded many times. This chain links TRBV11-2 with TRBJ1-5; no clear D gene. CDR1 and CDR2 (germline): SGHAT, FQNNGV. CDR3 length: 13 amino acids. Trimming shortened V by 6 bases and J by 3 bases, and 9 bases separated the two germline ends. The CDR3 nucleotides are TGTGCCAGCAGTTCGTCTAACAATCAGCCCCAGCATTTT. It is translated as CASSSSNNQPQHF. Full variable domain (outside the CDR3, taken from reference TRBV11-2 and TRBJ1-5): EAGVAQSPRYKIIEKRQSVAFWCNPISGHATLYWYQQILGQGPKLLIQFQNNGVVDDSQLPKDRFSAERLKGVDSTLKIQPAKLEDSAVYLCASSSSNNQPQHFGDGTRLSIL.

V usage is TRBV10-3 and J usage is TRBJ2-3, with D unclear. With 4 bases removed from V and 4 bases from J, the gap between germline ends came to 12 bases. This CDR3 contains 14 residues. Germline V gene sequence: CDR1 ENHRY, CDR2 SYGVKD. CDR3 coding DNA: TGTGCCATCAGTGTTGGCGGTATCGCAGATACGCAGTATTTT. This codes for CAISVGGIADTQYF.

There are a few counts of this clonotype. J is TRBJ1-4 and V is TRBV2; D gene uncertain. V lost 6 bases and J 0 bases, leaving 8 bases between the germline ends. CDR1 SNHLY and CDR2 FYNNEI come from the germline V gene. This CDR3 is built from 14 residues. In nucleotides, the CDR3 is TGTGCCAGCAGCGCAACCCCAACTAATGAAAAACTGTTTTTT. This gives the protein CASSATPTNEKLFF.

The sample holds many counts of this clonotype. The genes are TRBV5-1 and TRBJ2-2, with a possible D match to TRBD1 (5 bases). V gave up 0 bases and J gave up 1 base, with 13 bases separating them. Germline V CDR1 and CDR2: SGHRS, YFSETQ. This CDR3 spans 17 amino acids. The CDR3 nucleotides are TGCGCCAGCAGCTTGGGGGCCGGAACAGGGAACACCGGGGAGCTGTTTTTT. The encoded protein is CASSLGAGTGNTGELFF.

The chain couples TRBV7-8 to TRBJ2-7; 9 bases fit TRBD2. The CDR3 covers 17 residues. J gave up 0 bases and V 5 bases, and 11 bases lay outside the gene matches. Germline CDR1 reads SGHVS; CDR2 reads FQNEAQ. CDR3 loop: CASSPAGGPFSSYEQYF. The CDR3 DNA follows: TGTGCCAGCAGCCCAGCGGGGGGACCCTTTAGCTCCTACGAGCAGTACTTC.

The J gene is TRBJ2-7, the V gene TRBV24-1; 9 bases align to TRBD2. The J segment lost 2 bases and the V segment lost 3 bases, leaving 7 bases of the junction unmatched. Germline CDR1 reads KGHDR; CDR2 reads SFDVKD. The CDR3 runs to 16 residues. CDR3 coding DNA: TGTGCCACCAGTGATCCCAGGACTAGCGACCCCTACGAGCAGTACTTC. Translation: CATSDPRTSDPYEQYF.

The rearrangement links TRBV30 to TRBJ2-1, with 13 bases identical to TRBD2. CDR3 length: 16 residues. V was pared by 3 bases and J by 7 bases, with 9 bases of the junction left unmatched. Germline assignment: CDR1 GTSNPN and CDR2 SVGIG (reference sequence). CDR3 residues: CAWRTRRTSGSNEQFF. DNA of the CDR3: TGTGCCTGGAGGACAAGACGGACTAGCGGGAGTAATGAGCAGTTCTTC.

At least ten counts were recorded for this clonotype. J is TRBJ2-5 and V is TRBV2, with no clear D. CDR1 is SNHLY, CDR2 FYNNEI, per germline. This CDR3 has 15 residues. Trimming removed 1 base at V and 3 bases at J, with 12 bases between. CDR3 residues: CASSEVVSPEETQYF. The CDR3 DNA sequence: TGTGCCAGCAGTGAAGTCGTTAGCCCCGAAGAGACCCAGTACTTC.

This clonotype showed up just a few times. The chain is built from TRBV11-2 and TRBJ2-1, with no clear D. The CDR3 consists of 14 residues. Trimming stripped 7 bases from V and 0 bases from J, with 10 bases between. Germline CDR1 is SGHAT and CDR2 is FQNNGV. The CDR3 bases are TGTGCCAGCACTTCGCTGAGCTCCTACAATGAGCAGTTCTTC. It codes for CASTSLSSYNEQFF.

This clonotype was seen more than once but under ten times. The chain couples TRBV29-1 to TRBJ1-1, with TRBD1 matching 8 bases. Germline CDR1 SQVTM, CDR2 ANQGSEA. V gave up 6 bases and J gave up 4 bases; unmatched junction bases: 10. The CDR3 extends over 14 amino acids. CDR3 region: CSVLTGVLGTEAFF. The CDR3 DNA sequence: TGCAGCGTCTTGACAGGGGTTTTAGGCACTGAAGCTTTCTTT.

This clonotype was observed a handful of times. The chain has TRBV29-1 and TRBJ2-2; the D gene could be TRBD1 or TRBD2 (5 bases each). The germline V and J ends were trimmed by 6 bases and 4 bases, with 18 bases remaining between them. Germline V CDR1 and CDR2: SQVTM, ANQGSEA. The CDR3 extends over 15 amino acids. CDR3 amino acids: CSVGPGTVGTGELFF. The CDR3 bases are TGCAGCGTGGGACCGGGGACCGTTGGCACCGGGGAGCTGTTTTTT.

This clonotype has only a few counts. The gene calls are TRBV5-6 and TRBJ1-1; TRBD1 might be the D (6 bases). Trimming removed 4 bases from V and 3 bases from J, with 13 bases in between. CDR1 is SGHDT, CDR2 YYEEEE, per germline. The CDR3 totals 14 residues. The DNA of the CDR3 is TGTGCCAGCAGCGCCGGGGGGCCGTACACTGAAGCTTTCTTT. Its protein is CASSAGGPYTEAFF.

This clonotype was counted at least ten times. CDR3 coding DNA: TGTGCCAGCAGGGGGCAGGGGATGGAGACCCAGTACTTC. This translates into CASRGQGMETQYF. The chain uses TRBV12-3 or TRBV12-4 and TRBJ2-5; possible D gene TRBD1, 6 bases. This CDR3 is 13 amino acids long. Trimming left V 6 bases short and J 5 bases short, with 13 bases between.